A single sample gave rise to the 21 T cell receptor beta chains below, sequenced in a study of T cells after yellow fever vaccination. MiXCR, run by TCRdb on the 5' RACE reads, gives a single entry per CDR3 protein. The sample includes around 140,000 distinct CDR3 sequences, more than 6% of them seen just once. This specimen was CD4+ T cells sorted from PBMCs, taken 5 days after the yellow fever booster vaccination. Receptor source: a young man who received the YFV17D yellow fever vaccine.

This clonotype was counted ten times or more. V is TRBV10-3 and J is TRBJ2-7, with D unresolved. Germline V CDR1 and CDR2: ENHRY, SYGVKD. V lost 2 bases to trimming and J lost 7 bases, with 15 bases between them. This CDR3 contains 14 residues. The CDR3 loop is CAISEEARAWEQYF. For the CDR3, the DNA is TGTGCCATCAGTGAGGAGGCAAGGGCGTGGGAGCAGTACTTC.

This clonotype was detected ten times or more. The genes are TRBV5-1 and TRBJ2-1; 7 bases are shared with TRBD2. With V trimmed by 4 bases and J by 0 bases, 4 bases remained unmatched. The CDR3 has 15 amino acids. Germline-derived CDR1 and CDR2 are SGHRS and YFSETQ. The CDR3 region has the DNA TGCGCCAGCAGCGTAGGCGGGGGCTCCTACAATGAGCAGTTCTTC. It translates to CASSVGGGSYNEQFF.

This clonotype has at least ten counts. V usage is TRBV5-1 and J usage is TRBJ2-1; TRBD2 matches 10 bases. Germline CDR1 and CDR2: SGHRS and YFSETQ. The CDR3 is 14 amino acids. The V segment lost 5 bases and the J segment 6 bases; nucleotides outside the gene matches: 5. This CDR3 is CASRSLAGVNEQFF. CDR3 DNA: TGCGCCAGCAGAAGTCTAGCGGGAGTCAATGAGCAGTTCTTC.

This clonotype was picked up many times. The J gene is TRBJ2-3, the V gene TRBV10-3, with 8 bases identical to TRBD2. Per the germline V gene, CDR1 is ENHRY and CDR2 is SYGVKD. Losses at the gene ends were 11 bases for V and 3 bases for J; bases not matched to a gene: 4. The CDR3 is 12 amino acids. CDR3 sequence: CAGSGTTDTQYF. The DNA of the CDR3 is TGTGCCGGTAGCGGGACTACAGATACGCAGTATTTT.

This rearrangement joins TRBV20-1 to TRBJ2-5, with D possibly matching TRBD1 (5 bases). Germline loops: CDR1 DFQATT, CDR2 SNEGSKA (reference sequence). The CDR3 extends over 12 amino acids. Trimming removed 5 bases at V and 2 bases at J, with 9 bases between. CDR3 in amino acids: CSARQRQETQYF. The CDR3 bases are TGCAGTGCTCGACAGAGACAAGAGACCCAGTACTTC.

This clonotype was counted many times. V usage is TRBV7-9 and J usage is TRBJ2-2, with TRBD1 identical over 9 bases. This CDR3 contains 15 residues. The germline V gene encodes CDR1 SEHNR and CDR2 FQNEAQ (reference sequence). The ends lost 4 bases at V and 5 bases at J; junction bases unmatched: 5. Here the CDR3 reads CASSYGQGSTGELFF. The CDR3 region has the DNA TGTGCCAGCAGCTACGGACAGGGGAGTACCGGGGAGCTGTTTTTT.

This clonotype was seen repeatedly, ten times or more. The V gene is TRBV7-9, the J gene TRBJ2-3; tentatively, D is TRBD2 (5 bases). The V gene's germline CDR1 is SEHNR and CDR2 FQNEAQ (reference sequence). This CDR3 region has 16 residues. V lost 1 base and J lost 3, with 14 bases in between. CDR3 DNA: TGTGCCAGCAGCTTAGAGGGTGGACTCTGGACAGATACGCAGTATTTT. It specifies CASSLEGGLWTDTQYF.

This clonotype came up many times. The chain carries TRBV7-9 and TRBJ2-3; D gene uncertain. V was trimmed by 5 bases and J by 0 bases, leaving 12 bases between them. This CDR3 has 15 residues. Germline V gene data show CDR1 as SEHNR and CDR2 as FQNEAQ (reference sequence). The CDR3 nucleotides are TGTGCCAGCAGCCGCATGGGAACTAGCACAGATACGCAGTATTTT. Its protein product is CASSRMGTSTDTQYF.

There are a few counts of this clonotype. The V gene is TRBV29-1, the J gene TRBJ1-2; tentatively, D is TRBD1 (5 bases). Germline CDR1 is SQVTM and CDR2 is ANQGSEA. The V end was cut by 6 bases, the J end by 1 base, with 6 bases between. This CDR3 comprises 11 residues. This CDR3 reads CSVGVNYGYTF. The CDR3 DNA reads as TGCAGCGTGGGGGTTAACTATGGCTACACCTTC.

This clonotype occurred a few times. The CDR3 protein is CASSPRQGSDYGYTF. CDR3 nucleotides: TGTGCCAGCTCACCTAGACAAGGGTCAGACTATGGCTACACCTTC. The chain links TRBV18 to TRBJ1-2; D not certain. The CDR3 is 15 residues long. V was cut by 3 bases and J by 3 bases, with 14 bases left in between. Germline V CDR1 and CDR2: KGHSH, LQKENI.

The chain employs TRBV15 and TRBJ1-1, with 7 bases matching TRBD1. The CDR3 contains 15 residues. Germline CDR1 reads LNHNV; CDR2 reads YYDKDF (reference sequence). The V segment lost 3 bases and the J segment 0 bases; nucleotides outside the gene matches: 4. The CDR3: CATSSSQGLNTEAFF. The DNA of the CDR3 is TGTGCCACCAGCAGTTCACAGGGGTTGAACACTGAAGCTTTCTTT.

This clonotype was seen repeatedly, ten times or more. This chain connects TRBV12-3 or TRBV12-4 to TRBJ1-5, with 7 nucleotides matching TRBD1. V dropped 5 bases and J dropped 2; count of bases not matched to a gene: 9. This CDR3 is 16 amino acids long. DNA for the CDR3: TGTGCCAGCAGTCCTACGTTCGGACAGGGCAATCAGCCCCAGCATTTT. Amino acids: CASSPTFGQGNQPQHF.

There are many counts of this clonotype. The chain uses TRBV7-2 and TRBJ2-7; either TRBD1 or TRBD2 may fit D (6 bases each). The CDR3 sequence is 14 residues long. The germline gives CDR1 SGHTA, CDR2 FQGNSA. Trimming shortened V by 4 bases and J by 2 bases, and 12 bases separated the two germline ends. CDR3 nucleotide sequence: TGTGCCAGCAGCTCTAAGGGGGGAGCCTACGAGCAGTACTTC. Encoded protein: CASSSKGGAYEQYF.

This clonotype came up a few times. The chain carries TRBV5-1 and TRBJ2-5, with TRBD2 matching 12 bases. Germline V gene lookup returns CDR1 SGHRS and CDR2 YFSETQ. Trimming removed 4 bases from V and 4 bases from J; junction bases left unmatched: 8. The CDR3 extends over 16 amino acids. The CDR3 loop is CASSTLTSGSGETQYF. Here the CDR3 DNA reads TGCGCCAGCAGCACCTTGACTAGCGGGAGTGGAGAGACCCAGTACTTC.

This clonotype was counted ten times or more. The V gene is TRBV30, the J gene TRBJ1-1; D may be TRBD1 (5 bases). Germline V gene lookup returns CDR1 GTSNPN and CDR2 SVGIG (reference sequence). Trimming took off 4 bases at V and 3 bases at J, with 18 bases between the two ends. This CDR3 contains 15 residues. The DNA of the CDR3 is TGTGCCTGGAAGGCCCTCTTAGGGGATGACACTGAAGCTTTCTTT. Translating gives CAWKALLGDDTEAFF.

V is TRBV28 and J is TRBJ2-7, with 8 bases identical to TRBD2. V trimming: 5 bases; J trimming: 2 bases; junction bases outside the gene matches: 8. The germline gives CDR1 MDHEN, CDR2 SYDVKM. The CDR3 has 15 amino acids. DNA of the CDR3: TGTGCCAGCAGTCGTCCGGCGGGAGGCCCCTACGAGCAGTACTTC. Translating it yields CASSRPAGGPYEQYF.

At least ten counts were recorded for this clonotype. V is TRBV29-1 and J is TRBJ2-7, with 7 bases aligning to TRBD1. Trimming removed 0 bases from V and 5 bases from J; junction bases left unmatched: 4. CDR1 is SQVTM and CDR2 is ANQGSEA in the germline V gene. This CDR3 has 13 amino acids. The CDR3 DNA reads TGCAGCGTTGAAGAACAACAGGGGAACGAGCAGTACTTC. Protein sequence: CSVEEQQGNEQYF.

This clonotype has just a few counts. The genes are TRBV15 and TRBJ1-2; D is undetermined. The CDR3 length is 12 residues. V gave up 0 bases and J gave up 4 bases, with 3 bases separating them. Per germline, CDR1 LNHNV and CDR2 YYDKDF (reference sequence). CDR3 residues: CATSRDSYGYTF. The CDR3 nucleotides read TGTGCCACCAGCAGAGACAGCTATGGCTACACCTTC.

The table lists this clonotype with many counts. The CDR3: CASSHSLGYEQYF. CDR3 in DNA: TGTGCCAGCAGCCACTCATTGGGCTACGAGCAGTACTTC. The rearrangement joins TRBV14 to TRBJ2-7, with D uncertain. The germline V gene has CDR1 SGHDN and CDR2 FVKESK. The CDR3 runs 13 residues. V gave up 3 bases and J gave up 3 bases, with 9 bases separating them.

This clonotype was found a few times. The chain joins TRBV28 to TRBJ1-5; no clear D gene. CDR1 is MDHEN and CDR2 is SYDVKM in the germline V gene. This CDR3 contains 12 residues. Between the trimmed V and J ends, which lost 4 bases and 9 bases, there was a span of 10 bases. The CDR3 here is CASSSPLGPQHF. The CDR3 DNA reads as TGTGCCAGCAGTTCTCCACTGGGGCCCCAGCATTTT.

This clonotype was picked up many times. This chain uses TRBV20-1 with TRBJ2-5, with D unclear. Trimming shortened V by 8 bases and J by 4 bases, and 14 bases separated the two germline ends. Germline loops: CDR1 DFQATT, CDR2 SNEGSKA (reference sequence). The CDR3 consists of 12 residues. The CDR3 here is CSHKRTRETQYF. The CDR3 coding sequence is TGCAGTCACAAAAGGACGAGAGAGACCCAGTACTTC.